The clone carrying this TCR beta chain was counted at least ten times. Noted time point: newly diagnosed GD, antithyroid drugs for less than 3 months. Generation of the TCR library employed RNA extracted from PBMCs. The CDR3 covers 15 residues. CDR1 and CDR2 from the germline V gene are MDHEN and SYDVKM. J lost 10 bases, V lost 5 bases, and 14 bases had no gene match. Arm-PCR with iRepertoire HTBI primers amplified the CDR3 regions for these TCR beta libraries. TCRdb reanalysed the multiplex PCR reads using MiXCR and keeps one entry per CDR3 protein. The data contain 300,000 to 400,000 distinct CDR3 sequences, 16% of them singletons. This sample stems from a study of regulatory T cells in long-lasting Graves disease. These data were also filed under a second study, of T cells in Graves' hyperthyroidism and ophthalmopathy. That paper states: The hyperthyroidism was newly diagnosed and had lasted under 2 months; the patients were aged 18 to 65.

This clonotype originated in a middle-aged man with Graves disease. V is TRBV28 and J is TRBJ1-3; 7 bases fit TRBD1. Specimen: peripheral blood mononuclear cells (PBMCs), collected at new diagnosis, from a patient treated with antithyroid drugs. CDR3 sequence: CASSAGDSRLGTIYF. CDR3 in DNA: TGTGCCAGCAGTGCGGGGGACAGCCGGTTGGGAACCATATATTTT.